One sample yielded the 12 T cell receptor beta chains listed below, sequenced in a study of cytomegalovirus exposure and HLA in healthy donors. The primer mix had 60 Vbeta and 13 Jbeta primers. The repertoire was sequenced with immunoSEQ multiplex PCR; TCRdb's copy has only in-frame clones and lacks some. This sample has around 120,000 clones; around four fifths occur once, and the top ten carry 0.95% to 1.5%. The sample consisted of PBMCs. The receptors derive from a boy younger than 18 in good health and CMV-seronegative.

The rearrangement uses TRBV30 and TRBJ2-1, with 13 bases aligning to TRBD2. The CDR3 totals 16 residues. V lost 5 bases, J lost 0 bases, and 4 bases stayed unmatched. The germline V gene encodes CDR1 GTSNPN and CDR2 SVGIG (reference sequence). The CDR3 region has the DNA TGTGCCTGGTGGACTAGCGGGAGTAGCTCCTACAATGAGCAGTTCTTC. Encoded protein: CAWWTSGSSSYNEQFF.

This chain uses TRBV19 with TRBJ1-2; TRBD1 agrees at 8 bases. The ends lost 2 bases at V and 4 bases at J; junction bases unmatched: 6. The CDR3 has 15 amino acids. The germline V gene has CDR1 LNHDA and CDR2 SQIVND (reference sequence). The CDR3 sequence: CASSITDRDTYGYTF. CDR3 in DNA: TGTGCCAGTAGTATAACGGACAGGGATACCTATGGCTACACCTTC. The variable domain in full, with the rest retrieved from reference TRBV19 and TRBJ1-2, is DGGITQSPKYLFRKEGQNVTLSCEQNLNHDAMYWYRQDPGQGLRLIYYSQIVNDFQKGDIAEGYSVSREKKESFPLTVTSAQKNPTAFYLCASSITDRDTYGYTFGSGTRLTVV.

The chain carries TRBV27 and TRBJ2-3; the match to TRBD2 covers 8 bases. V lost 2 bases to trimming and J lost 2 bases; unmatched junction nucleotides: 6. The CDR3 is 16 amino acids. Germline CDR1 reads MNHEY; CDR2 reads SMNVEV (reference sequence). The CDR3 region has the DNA TGTGCCAGCAGTTTAATCGGGAGGGGGGTCACAGATACGCAGTATTTT. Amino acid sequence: CASSLIGRGVTDTQYF.

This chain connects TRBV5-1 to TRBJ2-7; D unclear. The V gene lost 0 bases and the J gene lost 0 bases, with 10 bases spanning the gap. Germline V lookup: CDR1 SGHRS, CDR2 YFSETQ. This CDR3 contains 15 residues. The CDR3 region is CASSLGGPSSYEQYF. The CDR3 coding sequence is TGCGCCAGCAGCTTGGGAGGCCCCAGCTCCTACGAGCAGTACTTC.

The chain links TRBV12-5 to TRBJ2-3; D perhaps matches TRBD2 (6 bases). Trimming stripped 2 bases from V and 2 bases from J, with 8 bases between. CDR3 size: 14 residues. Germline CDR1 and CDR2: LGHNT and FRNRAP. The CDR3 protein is CASGLSGLTDTQYF. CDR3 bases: TGTGCTAGTGGTTTGTCGGGACTCACAGATACGCAGTATTTT.

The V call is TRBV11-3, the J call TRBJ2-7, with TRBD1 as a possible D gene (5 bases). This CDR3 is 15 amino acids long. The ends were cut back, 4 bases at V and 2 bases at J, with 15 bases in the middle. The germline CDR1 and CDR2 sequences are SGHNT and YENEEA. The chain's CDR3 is CASSSGLAGPYEQYF. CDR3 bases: TGTGCCAGCAGCTCTGGTCTCGCAGGGCCCTACGAGCAGTACTTC.

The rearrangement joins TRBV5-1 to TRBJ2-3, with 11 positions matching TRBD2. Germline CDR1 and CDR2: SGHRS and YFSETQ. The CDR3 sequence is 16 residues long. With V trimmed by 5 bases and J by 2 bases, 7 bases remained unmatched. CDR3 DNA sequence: TGCGCCAGCAGGCCCGGGACTAGCGGAAACACAGATACGCAGTATTTT. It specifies CASRPGTSGNTDTQYF.

CDR3 sequence: CASSLIEQGDGEQFF. The DNA for the CDR3 is TGTGCCAGCAGCTTAATAGAACAGGGAGATGGTGAGCAGTTCTTC. The J gene is TRBJ2-1, the V gene TRBV7-9; D perhaps matches TRBD1 (6 bases). V was cut by 2 bases and J by 9 bases, with 17 bases left in between. The CDR3 covers 15 residues. Germline CDR1 SEHNR, CDR2 FQNEAQ (reference sequence).

CDR3 amino acids: CASSLDRRTEAFF. The CDR3 nucleotides read TGTGCCAGCAGTCTGGACAGGAGGACTGAAGCTTTCTTT. The chain is built from TRBV2 and TRBJ1-1; 7 nucleotides align to TRBD1. V lost 5 bases, J lost 5 bases, and 5 bases stayed unmatched. The CDR3 covers 13 residues. Germline values: CDR1 SNHLY, CDR2 FYNNEI. The full variable domain, its missing parts supplied by reference TRBV2 and TRBJ1-1, is EPEVTQTPSHQVTQMGQEVILRCVPISNHLYFYWYRQILGQKVEFLVSFYNNEISEKSEIFDDQFSVERPDGSNFTLKIRSTKLEDSAMYFCASSLDRRTEAFFGQGTRLTVV.

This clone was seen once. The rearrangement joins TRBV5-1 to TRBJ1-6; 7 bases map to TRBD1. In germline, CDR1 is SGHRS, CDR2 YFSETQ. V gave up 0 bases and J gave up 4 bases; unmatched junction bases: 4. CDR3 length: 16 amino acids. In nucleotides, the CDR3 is TGCGCCAGCAGCTTGGAGCCAGGGGGTTATAATTCACCCCTCCACTTT. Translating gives CASSLEPGGYNSPLHF.

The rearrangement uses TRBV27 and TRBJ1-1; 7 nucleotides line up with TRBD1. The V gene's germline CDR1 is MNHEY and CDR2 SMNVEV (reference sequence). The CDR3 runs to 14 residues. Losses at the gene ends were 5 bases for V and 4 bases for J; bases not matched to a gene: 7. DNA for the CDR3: TGTGCCAGCAGTCCCACAGGGACAGTCACTGAAGCTTTCTTT. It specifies CASSPTGTVTEAFF.

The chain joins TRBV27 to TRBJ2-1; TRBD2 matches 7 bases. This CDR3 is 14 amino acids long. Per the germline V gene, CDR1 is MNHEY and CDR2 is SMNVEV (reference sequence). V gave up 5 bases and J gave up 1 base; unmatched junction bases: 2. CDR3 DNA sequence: TGTGCCAGCAGTCTGGGAGGGTCCTACAATGAGCAGTTCTTC. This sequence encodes CASSLGGSYNEQFF.